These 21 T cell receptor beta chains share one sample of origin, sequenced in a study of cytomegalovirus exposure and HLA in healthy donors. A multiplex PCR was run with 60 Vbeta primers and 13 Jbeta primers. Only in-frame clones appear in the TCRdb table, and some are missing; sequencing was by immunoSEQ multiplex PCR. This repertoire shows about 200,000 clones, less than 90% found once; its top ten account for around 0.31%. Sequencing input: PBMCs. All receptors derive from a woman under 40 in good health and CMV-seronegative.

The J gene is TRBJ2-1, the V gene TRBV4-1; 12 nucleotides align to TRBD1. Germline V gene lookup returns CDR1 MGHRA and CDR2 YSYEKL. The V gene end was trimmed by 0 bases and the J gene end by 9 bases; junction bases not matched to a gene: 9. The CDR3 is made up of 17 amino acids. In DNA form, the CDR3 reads TGCGCCAGCAGCCAAGATAGGGGGGACAGGGGGCGTACTGAGCAGTTCTTC. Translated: CASSQDRGDRGRTEQFF.

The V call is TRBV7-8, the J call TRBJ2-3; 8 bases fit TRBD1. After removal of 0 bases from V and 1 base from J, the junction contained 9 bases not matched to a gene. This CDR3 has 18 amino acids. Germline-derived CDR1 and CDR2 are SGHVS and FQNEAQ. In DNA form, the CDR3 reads TGTGCCAGCAGCTTAGCTGTTGGACAGGGCTTTGGCACAGATACGCAGTATTTT. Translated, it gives CASSLAVGQGFGTDTQYF.

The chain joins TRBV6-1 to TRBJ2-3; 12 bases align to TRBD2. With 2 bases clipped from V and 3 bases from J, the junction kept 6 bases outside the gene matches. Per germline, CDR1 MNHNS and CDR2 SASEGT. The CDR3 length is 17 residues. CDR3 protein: CASSEYLAGGPTDTQYF. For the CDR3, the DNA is TGTGCCAGCAGTGAATATCTAGCGGGGGGGCCAACAGATACGCAGTATTTT.

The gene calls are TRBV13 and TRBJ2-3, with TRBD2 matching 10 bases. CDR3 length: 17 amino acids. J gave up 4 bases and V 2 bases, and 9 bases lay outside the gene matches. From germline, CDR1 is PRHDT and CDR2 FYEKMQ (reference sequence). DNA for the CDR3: TGTGCCAGCAGCTTACCCCCTAGCGGGAGTTTCGCAGATACGCAGTATTTT. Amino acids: CASSLPPSGSFADTQYF.

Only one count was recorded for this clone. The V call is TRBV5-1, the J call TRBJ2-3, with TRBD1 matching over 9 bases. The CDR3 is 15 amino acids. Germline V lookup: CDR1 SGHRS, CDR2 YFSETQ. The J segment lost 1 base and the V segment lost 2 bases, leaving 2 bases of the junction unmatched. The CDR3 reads CASSLQGAGTDTQYF. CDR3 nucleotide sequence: TGCGCCAGCAGCTTACAGGGGGCGGGCACAGATACGCAGTATTTT. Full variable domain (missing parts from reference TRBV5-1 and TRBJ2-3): KAGVTQTPRYLIKTRGQQVTLSCSPISGHRSVSWYQQTPGQGLQFLFEYFSETQRNKGNFPGRFSGRQFSNSRSEMNVSTLELGDSALYLCASSLQGAGTDTQYFGPGTRLTVL.

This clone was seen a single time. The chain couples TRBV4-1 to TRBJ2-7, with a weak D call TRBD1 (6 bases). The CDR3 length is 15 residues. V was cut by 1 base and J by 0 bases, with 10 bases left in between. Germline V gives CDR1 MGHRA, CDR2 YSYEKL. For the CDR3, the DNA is TGCGCCAGCAGCCAAGGGGGGCAGCCCTCCTACGAGCAGTACTTC. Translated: CASSQGGQPSYEQYF.

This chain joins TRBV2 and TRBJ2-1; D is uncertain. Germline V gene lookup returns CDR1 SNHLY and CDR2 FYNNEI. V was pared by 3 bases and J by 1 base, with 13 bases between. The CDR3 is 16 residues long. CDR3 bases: TGTGCCAGCAGTGAGCGCAGGCCTCCGTCCTACAATGAGCAGTTCTTC. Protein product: CASSERRPPSYNEQFF.

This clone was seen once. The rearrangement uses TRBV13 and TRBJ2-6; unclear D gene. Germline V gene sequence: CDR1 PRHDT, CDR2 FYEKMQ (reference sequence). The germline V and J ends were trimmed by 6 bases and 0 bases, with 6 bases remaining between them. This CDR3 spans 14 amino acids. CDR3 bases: TGTGCCAGCAGAACAGCCTCTGGGGCCAACGTCCTGACTTTC. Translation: CASRTASGANVLTF.

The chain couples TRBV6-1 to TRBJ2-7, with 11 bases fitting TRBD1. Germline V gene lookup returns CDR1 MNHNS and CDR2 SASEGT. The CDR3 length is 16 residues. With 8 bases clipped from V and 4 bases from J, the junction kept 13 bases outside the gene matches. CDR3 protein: CASRGLDRGRVYEQYF. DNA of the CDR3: TGTGCCAGCCGTGGGTTGGACAGGGGGCGAGTATACGAGCAGTACTTC.

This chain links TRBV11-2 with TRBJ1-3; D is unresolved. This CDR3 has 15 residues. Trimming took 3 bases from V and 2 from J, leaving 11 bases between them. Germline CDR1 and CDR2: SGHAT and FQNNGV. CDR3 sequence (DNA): TGTGCCAGCAGCTTGGTGGGAGTGCCTGGAAACACCATATATTTT. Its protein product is CASSLVGVPGNTIYF.

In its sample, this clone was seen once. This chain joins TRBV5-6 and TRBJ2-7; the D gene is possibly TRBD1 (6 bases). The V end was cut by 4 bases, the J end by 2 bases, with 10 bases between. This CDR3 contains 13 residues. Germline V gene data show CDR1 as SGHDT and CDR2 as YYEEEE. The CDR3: CASSHRTAYEQYF. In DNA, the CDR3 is TGTGCCAGCAGCCACAGGACAGCCTACGAGCAGTACTTC. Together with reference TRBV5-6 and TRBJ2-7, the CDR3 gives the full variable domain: DAGVTQSPTHLIKTRGQQVTLRCSPKSGHDTVSWYQQALGQGPQFIFQYYEEEERQRGNFPDRFSGHQFPNYSSELNVNALLLGDSALYLCASSHRTAYEQYFGPGTRLTVT.

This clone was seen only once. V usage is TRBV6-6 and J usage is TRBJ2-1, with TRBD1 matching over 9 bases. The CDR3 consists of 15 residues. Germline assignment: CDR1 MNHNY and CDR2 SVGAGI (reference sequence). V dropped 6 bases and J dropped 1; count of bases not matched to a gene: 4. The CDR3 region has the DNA TGTGCCAGCAGCCCACAGGGGGCGTCCTACAATGAGCAGTTCTTC. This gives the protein CASSPQGASYNEQFF.

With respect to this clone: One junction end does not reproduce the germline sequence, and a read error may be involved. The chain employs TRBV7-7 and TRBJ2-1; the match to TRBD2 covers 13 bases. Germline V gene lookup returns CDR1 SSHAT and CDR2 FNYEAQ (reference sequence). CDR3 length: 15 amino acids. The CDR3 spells CASSPWTSGRNEQFF. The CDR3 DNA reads TGTGCTAGCAGCCCTTGGACTAGCGGGAGAAATGAGCAGTTCTTC.

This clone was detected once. This chain's CDR3 is CSVGGRGEQETQYF. The CDR3 DNA sequence: TGCAGCGTGGGGGGCAGGGGGGAACAAGAGACCCAGTACTTC. This rearrangement joins TRBV29-1 to TRBJ2-5, with D tentatively TRBD1 (7 bases). The CDR3 sequence is 14 residues long. The V end was cut by 6 bases, the J end by 2 bases, with 16 bases between. Germline lookup yields CDR1 SQVTM and CDR2 ANQGSEA.

The CDR3, as DNA: TGTGCCAGCAGTCGCTCCTACAATGAGCAGTTCTTC. Translation gives CASSRSYNEQFF. The chain links TRBV9 to TRBJ2-1; D is unclear. This CDR3 has 12 amino acids. Germline lookup yields CDR1 SGDLS and CDR2 YYNGEE. The V end lost 5 bases, the J end lost 0 bases, and 3 bases lay between the germline ends.

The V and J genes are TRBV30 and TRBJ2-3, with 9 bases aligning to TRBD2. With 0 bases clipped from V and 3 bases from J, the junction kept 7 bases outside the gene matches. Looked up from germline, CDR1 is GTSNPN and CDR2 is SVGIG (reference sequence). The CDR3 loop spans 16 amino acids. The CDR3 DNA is TGTGCCTGGAGTGTTGGGCGGGGGGGCGGGACAGATACGCAGTATTTT. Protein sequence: CAWSVGRGGGTDTQYF. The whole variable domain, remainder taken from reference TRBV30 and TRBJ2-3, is SQTIHQWPATLVQPVGSPLSLECTVEGTSNPNLYWYRQAAGRGLQLLFYSVGIGQISSEVPQNLSASRPQDRQFILSSKKLLLSDSGFYLCAWSVGRGGGTDTQYFGPGTRLTVL.

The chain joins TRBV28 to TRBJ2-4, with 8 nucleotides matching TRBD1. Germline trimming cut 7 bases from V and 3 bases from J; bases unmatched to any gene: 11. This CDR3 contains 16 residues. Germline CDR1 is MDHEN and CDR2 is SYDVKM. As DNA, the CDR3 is TGTGCCAGCACCCACCGGACAGGGTGGGACAAAAACATTCAGTACTTC. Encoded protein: CASTHRTGWDKNIQYF.

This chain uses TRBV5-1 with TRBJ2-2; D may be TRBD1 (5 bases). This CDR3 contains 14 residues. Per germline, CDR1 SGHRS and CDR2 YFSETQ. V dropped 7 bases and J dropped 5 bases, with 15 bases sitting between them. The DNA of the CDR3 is TGCGCCAGCGCCCCGACAGTTCTAACCGGGGAGCTGTTTTTT. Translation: CASAPTVLTGELFF.

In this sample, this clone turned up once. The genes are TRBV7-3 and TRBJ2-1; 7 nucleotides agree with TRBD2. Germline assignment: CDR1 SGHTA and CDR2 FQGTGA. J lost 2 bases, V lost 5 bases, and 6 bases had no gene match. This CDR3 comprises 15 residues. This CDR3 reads CASSLAAGTYNEQFF. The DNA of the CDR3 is TGTGCCAGCAGCCTAGCGGCCGGAACCTACAATGAGCAGTTCTTC.

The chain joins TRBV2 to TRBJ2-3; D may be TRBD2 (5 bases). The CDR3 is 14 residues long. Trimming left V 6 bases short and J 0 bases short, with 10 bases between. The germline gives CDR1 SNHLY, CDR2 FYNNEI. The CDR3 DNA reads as TGTGCCAGCAGGGGAGTAGCGAGCACAGATACGCAGTATTTT. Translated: CASRGVASTDTQYF.

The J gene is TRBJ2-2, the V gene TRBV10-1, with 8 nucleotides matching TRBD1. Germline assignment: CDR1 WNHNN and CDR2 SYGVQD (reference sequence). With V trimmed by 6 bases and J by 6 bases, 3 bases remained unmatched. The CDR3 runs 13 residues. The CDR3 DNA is TGCGCCAGCAGCGGACAGGGAGCCGGGGAGCTGTTTTTT. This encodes CASSGQGAGELFF.